This TCR beta chain originates from a study of T cells in Graves' hyperthyroidism and ophthalmopathy. General study findings and limits: A 13 V-J model separated ophthalmopathy from stable hyperthyroidism.

This clonotype was seen at least ten times. Antigen: not known. Newly diagnosed patients aged 18 to 65 had hyperthyroidism of under 2 months' duration. Using more than 7.5 ml of fresh peripheral blood, PBMCs were prepared. There were TCR beta CDR3 regions amplified from RNA transcripts. Carried out on the TCR CDR3, a first-round RT-PCR used the HTBI primer set. TCRdb used MiXCR to reprocess the multiplex PCR reads, holding one entry per CDR3 protein. The data contain about 560,000 distinct CDR3 sequences, roughly 17% of them singletons. The material sequenced was blood. The TCR was taken from a woman aged 18-35 years with Graves' hyperthyroidism.

The CDR3: CASSQGQGPSYEQYF. In DNA, the CDR3 is TGCGCCAGCAGCCAAGGACAGGGCCCGTCCTACGAGCAGTACTTC. The V and J genes are TRBV4-1 and TRBJ2-7; 7 bases are shared with TRBD1. The germline gives CDR1 MGHRA, CDR2 YSYEKL. The CDR3 has 15 residues. V shed 1 base and J 1 base; nucleotides not matched to a gene: 4.